These T cell receptor beta chains were read from a single sample in a study of neoadjuvant nivolumab and ipilimumab in lung cancer. Sequencing was performed with immunoSEQ multiplex PCR; in TCRdb, only in-frame clones are kept and a portion is missing. The sample shows 18,000 or so clones, roughly 79% of them seen only once. Sequencing used tumor tissue, obtained after neoadjuvant nivolumab, alone or with ipilimumab, at or shortly before surgery. The source of these receptors is an adult with non-small cell lung cancer. Each CDR3 is given with its conserved first and last residue. A D gene is named only where the DNA matches it firmly. Size tells how often a clone was seen (once, few, many) or the class of an expanded clone, and some rows leave it out.

>TRBJ2-1|.|TRBV5-1|.
CASSLDYYNEQFF
TGCGCCAGCAGCCTGGACTATTACAATGAGCAGTTCTTC
>TRBJ2-1|.|TRBV7-2|.
CASSREGQNNFYNEQFF
TGTGCCAGCAGCCGCGAGGGGCAGAACAACTTCTACAATGAGCAGTTCTTC
>TRBJ1-4|.|TRBV5-1|TRBD1
CASTRGQGSYEKLFF
TGCGCCAGCACCCGGGGACAGGGGTCGTATGAAAAACTGTTTTTT
>TRBJ2-7|.|TRBV18|.
CASSPSRQAYEQYF
TGTGCCAGCTCACCATCTAGACAAGCCTACGAGCAGTACTTC
>TRBJ2-6|.|TRBV5-1|.
CASSLQGAGANVLTF
TGCGCCAGCAGCTTGCAGGGCGCCGGGGCCAACGTCCTGACTTTC
>TRBJ2-6|.|TRBV18|.
CASSPRWGEVGANVLTF
TGTGCCAGCTCACCCCGCTGGGGGGAGGTTGGGGCCAACGTCCTGACTTTC
>TRBJ1-6|.|TRBV2|TRBD1
CASSATGAISPLHF
TGTGCCAGCAGTGCGACAGGGGCGATTTCACCCCTCCACTTT
>TRBJ1-2|.|TRBV6-6|.
CASSYQKGDYGYTF
TGTGCCAGCAGTTACCAAAAAGGGGACTATGGCTACACCTTC
>TRBJ1-2|.|TRBV30|.
CAWSFLRGLTF
TGTGCCTGGAGTTTTCTCAGGGGACTCACCTTC
>TRBJ1-5|.|TRBV6-5|.
CASSPAEDGLRPQHF
TGTGCCAGCAGTCCCGCCGAGGACGGGCTGCGGCCCCAGCATTTT
>TRBJ1-1|.|TRBV27|TRBD1
CASSPDRGSGDTEAFF
TGTGCCAGCAGTCCGGACAGGGGATCGGGGGACACTGAAGCTTTCTTT
>TRBJ1-4|.|TRBV7-9|.
CASSLEGKLFF
TGTGCCAGCAGCTTAGAAGGGAAACTGTTTTTT
>TRBJ2-1|.|TRBV14|.
CASSQDRGQFF
TGTGCCAGCAGCCAAGATCGGGGGCAGTTCTTC
>TRBJ1-6|.|TRBV5-4|.
CASSVDRMGSPLHF
TGTGCCAGCAGCGTGGACCGTATGGGTTCACCCCTCCACTTT
>TRBJ2-2|few|TRBV28|TRBD1
CASSGTGTTGELFF
TGTGCCAGCAGTGGGACAGGGACTACCGGGGAGCTGTTTTTT
>TRBJ2-3|.|TRBV5-6|.
CASSWFRTSTDTQYF
TGTGCCAGCAGCTGGTTTAGAACTAGCACAGATACGCAGTATTTT
>TRBJ2-5|.|TRBV7-9|TRBD2
CASSQLAGGEETQYF
TGTGCCAGCAGCCAACTGGCGGGGGGGGAAGAGACCCAGTACTTC
>TRBJ1-1|.|TRBV30|.
CAWTRRVTEAFF
TGTGCCTGGACTAGACGGGTTACTGAAGCTTTCTTT
>TRBJ1-4|.|TRBV30|.
CAWTGPGREKLFF
TGTGCCTGGACTGGGCCAGGGCGGGAAAAACTGTTTTTT
>TRBJ1-1|.|TRBV28|TRBD1
CASYAGGQNTEAFF
TGTGCCAGTTATGCAGGGGGCCAGAACACTGAAGCTTTCTTT
>TRBJ2-1|.|TRBV7-2|.
CASSWMVGEQFF
TGTGCCAGCAGCTGGATGGTGGGTGAGCAGTTCTTC
>TRBJ1-4|.|TRBV4-3|.
CASSQTGSKGEKLFF
TGCGCCAGCAGCCAAACCGGGAGCAAAGGGGAAAAACTGTTTTTT
>TRBJ1-2|.|TRBV6-6|.
CASSTTAGAYGYTF
TGTGCCAGCAGTACAACCGCAGGGGCGTACGGCTACACCTTC
>TRBJ1-4|.|TRBV2|TRBD1
CAGFVDRVANEKLFF
TGTGCCGGATTCGTAGACAGGGTGGCTAATGAAAAACTGTTTTTT
>TRBJ2-2|.|TRBV11-2|TRBD1
CASSFRDRGTTGELFF
TGTGCCAGCAGCTTCCGGGACAGGGGTACCACCGGGGAGCTGTTTTTT
>TRBJ1-5|.|TRBV19|.
CASSIVGSHSNQPQHF
TGTGCCAGTAGTATAGTAGGCAGCCATAGCAATCAGCCCCAGCATTTT
>TRBJ2-1|.|TRBV6-5|TRBD1
CASSYTGGIYNEQFF
TGTGCCAGCAGTTATACAGGGGGTATATACAATGAGCAGTTCTTC
>TRBJ2-3|.|TRBV10-1|.
CASSELGQGVDTQYF
TGCGCCAGCAGTGAGTTGGGCCAAGGGGTAGATACGCAGTATTTT
>TRBJ2-4|.|TRBV5-4|.
CASSLGGPKNIQYF
TGTGCCAGCAGCTTGGGGGGGCCCAAAAACATTCAGTACTTC
>TRBJ2-7|few|TRBV11-2|TRBD1
CASSLDRPGQGSYEQYF
TGTGCCAGCAGCTTAGATCGGCCGGGACAGGGGAGCTACGAGCAGTACTTC
>TRBJ2-1|.|TRBV5-4|.
CASSTGQRDEQFF
TGTGCCAGCAGCACGGGACAAAGGGATGAGCAGTTCTTC
>TRBJ1-6|.|TRBV6-1|.
CASSLGGPLHF
TGTGCCAGCAGCCTGGGGGGACCCCTCCACTTT
>TRBJ2-5|once|TRBV6-5|.
CASSYLGGETQYF
TGTGCCAGCAGTTACTTAGGGGGGGAGACCCAGTACTTC
>TRBJ1-4|.|TRBV4-1|.
CASSQVRIGTREKLFF
TGCGCCAGCAGCCAGGTTCGAATTGGGACGCGGGAAAAACTGTTTTTT
>TRBJ1-1|.|TRBV5-4|.
CASSLDPTGTSTEAFF
TGTGCCAGCAGCTTGGACCCGACAGGAACGAGCACTGAAGCTTTCTTT
>TRBJ1-5|.|TRBV7-9|.
CASSLAGDHSNQPQHF
TGTGCCAGCAGCTTAGCAGGGGACCATAGCAATCAGCCCCAGCATTTT
>TRBJ2-7|.|TRBV6-1|TRBD1
CASRGDRLYEQYF
TGTGCCAGCCGAGGGGACAGACTATACGAGCAGTACTTC
>TRBJ1-3|once|TRBV2|.
CASTGTDPGNTIYF
TGTGCCAGCACCGGAACAGATCCTGGAAACACCATATATTTT
>TRBJ2-7|few|TRBV10-3|TRBD2
CAISSSGGTTKQYF
TGTGCCATCAGTTCTAGCGGGGGGACTACGAAGCAGTACTTC
>TRBJ1-1|.|TRBV7-9|.
CASSLALGTGDEAFF
TGTGCCAGCAGCTTAGCGCTGGGGACGGGGGACGAAGCTTTCTTT
>TRBJ1-1|.|TRBV5-1|.
CASSLAGLYAFF
TGCGCCAGCAGCTTGGCCGGGTTGTATGCTTTCTTT
>TRBJ1-6|.|TRBV7-9|TRBD1
CASSSTGVFSPLHF
TGTGCCAGCAGCTCGACAGGGGTTTTTTCACCCCTCCACTTT
>TRBJ2-2|few|TRBV7-7|TRBD1
CASSARPPGQGSTGELFF
TGTGCCAGCAGCGCCAGACCACCGGGACAGGGGAGCACCGGGGAGCTGTTTTTT
>TRBJ2-7|.|TRBV19|.
CASSILGGAYEQYF
TGTGCCAGTAGTATCCTCGGAGGAGCCTACGAGCAGTACTTC
>TRBJ2-5|.|TRBV7-6|TRBD1
CASSLASGQGGTQYF
TGTGCCAGCAGCTTAGCGAGTGGACAGGGTGGGACCCAGTACTTC
>TRBJ1-1|once|TRBV7-2|.
CASSFRWETSEAFF
TGTGCCAGCAGCTTTCGGTGGGAGACAAGTGAAGCTTTCTTT
>TRBJ1-2|.|TRBV7-2|TRBD1
CASSSPSGTGLGKGYGYTF
TGTGCCAGCAGCTCCCCCTCCGGGACAGGGTTAGGGAAAGGCTATGGCTACACCTTC
>TRBJ1-6|.|TRBV28|.
CASSSRQGKTPLHF
TGTGCCAGCAGTTCGCGGCAGGGGAAAACACCCCTCCACTTT